This T cell receptor beta chain was sequenced during a study of early T cells in non-severe SARS-CoV-2 infection. CDR3 length: 17 amino acids. Between the trimmed V and J ends, which lost 0 bases and 6 bases, there was a span of 18 bases. Looked up from germline, CDR1 is SGHRS and CDR2 is YFSETQ. In TCRdb, the 5' RACE reads were re-called with MiXCR into one record per CDR3 protein. The sample includes tens of thousands of distinct CDR3 sequences, around 13% of them seen just once. V gene TRBV5-1 combines with J gene TRBJ2-2; D may be TRBD2 (5 bases). The sample taken for sequencing was whole blood. This TCR was sampled from an adult who was a healthcare worker with PCR-confirmed SARS-CoV-2 infection or an uninfected control (not recorded which). Here the CDR3 reads CASSLDQAGIAAGELFF. CDR3 nucleotide sequence: TGCGCCAGCAGCTTGGACCAGGCCGGGATAGCCGCCGGGGAGCTGTTTTTT.